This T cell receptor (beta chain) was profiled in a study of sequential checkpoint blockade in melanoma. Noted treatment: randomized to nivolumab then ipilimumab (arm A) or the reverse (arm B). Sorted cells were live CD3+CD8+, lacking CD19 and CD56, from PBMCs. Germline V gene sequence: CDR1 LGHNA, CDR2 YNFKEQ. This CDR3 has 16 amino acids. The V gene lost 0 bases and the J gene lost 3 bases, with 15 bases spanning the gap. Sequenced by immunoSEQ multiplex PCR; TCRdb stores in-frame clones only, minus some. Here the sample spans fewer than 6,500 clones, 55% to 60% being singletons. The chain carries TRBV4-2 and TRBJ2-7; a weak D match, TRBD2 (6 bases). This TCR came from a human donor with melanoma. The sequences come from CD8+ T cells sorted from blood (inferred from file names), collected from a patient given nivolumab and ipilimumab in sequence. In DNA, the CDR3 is TGTGCCAGCAGCCAAGACCAAGCAGCGGGTGGCTACGAGCAGTACTTC. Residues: CASSQDQAAGGYEQYF.